What follows describes a single T cell receptor (beta chain). Antigen unknown. The data derive from a study of response to subunit inactivated influenza vaccine. TCRdb passed the RT-PCR reads through MiXCR, listing each CDR3 protein once. The sample shows over 400,000 distinct CDR3 sequences, roughly 9.8% of them seen only once. Findings and caveats of the study: The authors put forward the suggestion that each seasonal influenza vaccination may bring in only a limited number of new T cells.

This TCR was sampled from a man aged 45-65 years who received an inactivated influenza vaccine. Here the sequenced sample was PBMCs from blood, taken roughly 6 weeks after vaccination.

The CDR3 spells CASSLYGVQETQYF. For the CDR3, the DNA is TGTGCCAGCAGCTTATACGGAGTCCAAGAGACCCAGTACTTC. The chain carries TRBV7-9 and TRBJ2-5, with D hard to call. The CDR3 sequence is 14 residues long. The V gene's germline CDR1 is SEHNR and CDR2 FQNEAQ (reference sequence). V lost 2 bases, J lost 1 base, and 8 bases lay in between.